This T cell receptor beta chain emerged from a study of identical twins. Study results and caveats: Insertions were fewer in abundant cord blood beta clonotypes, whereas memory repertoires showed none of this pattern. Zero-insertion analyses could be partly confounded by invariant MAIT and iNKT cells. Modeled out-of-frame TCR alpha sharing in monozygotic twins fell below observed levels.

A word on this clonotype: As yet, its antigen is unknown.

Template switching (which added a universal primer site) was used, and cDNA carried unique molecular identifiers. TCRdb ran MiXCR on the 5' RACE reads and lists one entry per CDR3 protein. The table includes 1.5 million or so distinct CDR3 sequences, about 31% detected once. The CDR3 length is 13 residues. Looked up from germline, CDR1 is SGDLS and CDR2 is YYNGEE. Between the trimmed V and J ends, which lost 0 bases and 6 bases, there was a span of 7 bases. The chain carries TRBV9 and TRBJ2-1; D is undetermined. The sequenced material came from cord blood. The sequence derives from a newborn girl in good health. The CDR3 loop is CASSVGTRNEQFF. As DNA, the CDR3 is TGTGCCAGCAGCGTAGGTACCCGCAATGAGCAGTTCTTC.